What follows describes a single T cell receptor (beta chain). These data belong to a study of blood T cell repertoires in COVID-19. Study in general: Researchers got acute and convalescent COVID-19 samples from the United States, Italy and Spain.

Sequencing was performed with immunoSEQ multiplex PCR; in TCRdb, only in-frame clones are kept and a portion is missing. This sample has hundreds of thousands of clones, with approximately 91% found just once. The germline gives CDR1 SGHTS, CDR2 YDEGEE. Trimming removed 3 bases from V and 3 bases from J; junction bases left unmatched: 7. The CDR3 consists of 17 residues. The chain couples TRBV5-8 to TRBJ2-2; 11 bases are a match to TRBD2. The TCR originated in a man younger than 30 with active or convalescent COVID-19. Material for sequencing was peripheral blood. CDR3 protein: CASSSSPGLADTGELFF. CDR3 in DNA: TGTGCCAGCAGCTCCTCACCGGGACTAGCGGACACCGGGGAGCTGTTTTTT. Full variable domain (remainder filled in from reference TRBV5-8 and TRBJ2-2): EAGVTQSPTHLIKTRGQQATLRCSPISGHTSVYWYQQALGLGLQFLLWYDEGEERNRGNFPPRFSGRQFPNYSSELNVNALELEDSALYLCASSSSPGLADTGELFFGEGSRLTVL.